What follows are 20 T cell receptor beta chains derived from one specimen sequenced in a study of T cells in Graves' hyperthyroidism and ophthalmopathy. Authors of the study amplified TCR beta CDR3 regions from RNA transcripts. Carried out on the TCR CDR3, a first-round RT-PCR used the HTBI primer set. TCRdb redid the calling of the multiplex PCR reads with MiXCR, one entry per CDR3 protein. This sample has fewer than 700,000 distinct CDR3 sequences; roughly 15% occur once, and the top ten carry 3.5% to 4%. Sequenced sample: blood. These receptors were collected from a woman aged 25 to 39 with Graves' hyperthyroidism.

In this sample, this clonotype turned up many times. The chain links TRBV9 to TRBJ1-5; 7 nucleotides line up with TRBD1. Germline trimming cut 6 bases from V and 5 bases from J; bases unmatched to any gene: 11. The CDR3 runs 15 residues. Germline CDR1 SGDLS, CDR2 YYNGEE. Written as DNA, the CDR3 is TGTGCCAGCAATCAAGGGGGCAACCCGGATCAGCCCCAGCATTTT. It specifies CASNQGGNPDQPQHF. The full variable domain, its missing parts supplied by reference TRBV9 and TRBJ1-5, is DSGVTQTPKHLITATGQRVTLRCSPRSGDLSVYWYQQSLDQGLQFLIQYYNGEERAKGNILERFSAQQFPDLHSELNLSSLELGDSALYFCASNQGGNPDQPQHFGDGTRLSIL.

With regard to this clonotype: It is likely a read error, because the conserved phenylalanine at the end of the CDR3 is missing. CDR3 residues: CASSHVTGTGELFL. The CDR3 DNA is TGTGCCAGCAGCCATGTGACCGGGACCGGGGAGCTGTTTCTT. This sequence joins TRBV11-2 and TRBJ2-2; the D is unclear. Germline loops: CDR1 SGHAT, CDR2 FQNNGV. Trimming took 5 bases from V and 5 from J, leaving 12 bases between them. The CDR3 totals 14 residues.

This clonotype was observed a handful of times. V and J are TRBV7-9 and TRBJ2-7; 11 bases map to TRBD2. CDR1 and CDR2 from the germline V gene are SEHNR and FQNEAQ (reference sequence). After removal of 1 base from V and 3 bases from J, the junction contained 8 bases not matched to a gene. The CDR3 length is 17 residues. CDR3 in DNA: TGTGCCAGCAGCTTAGGACGGAGTAGCGGGAGGGACTACGAGCAGTACTTC. Protein product: CASSLGRSSGRDYEQYF.

This clonotype was observed at least ten times. This chain links TRBV20-1 with TRBJ2-3; the D gene is possibly TRBD1 (5 bases). There are 14 residues in the CDR3. Germline V gene lookup returns CDR1 DFQATT and CDR2 SNEGSKA (reference sequence). Between the trimmed V and J ends, which lost 3 bases and 3 bases, there was a span of 13 bases. The DNA of the CDR3 is TGCAGTGCTAGGGGGCGGCTAGGGACAGATACGCAGTATTTT. Translation gives CSARGRLGTDTQYF.

This clonotype was seen only once. This rearrangement joins TRBV20-1 to TRBJ1-2; D not certain. This CDR3 region has 15 residues. Germline CDR1 reads DFQATT; CDR2 reads SNEGSKA (reference sequence). Trimming removed 1 base at V and 4 bases at J, with 16 bases between. The chain's CDR3 is CSARGGGIMSYGYTF. The DNA of the CDR3 is TGCAGTGCTAGAGGGGGAGGAATAATGAGCTATGGCTACACCTTC.

This chain uses TRBV2 with TRBJ1-2; 9 bases align to TRBD1. The CDR3 covers 14 residues. Germline V CDR1 and CDR2: SNHLY, FYNNEI. With 2 bases clipped from V and 3 bases from J, the junction kept 1 base outside the gene matches. CDR3 loop: CASSEWTGDYGYTF. The CDR3 nucleotides are TGTGCCAGCAGTGAATGGACAGGGGACTATGGCTACACCTTC. Using reference TRBV2 and TRBJ1-2 for the parts outside the CDR3, the full variable domain is EPEVTQTPSHQVTQMGQEVILRCVPISNHLYFYWYRQILGQKVEFLVSFYNNEISEKSEIFDDQFSVERPDGSNFTLKIRSTKLEDSAMYFCASSEWTGDYGYTFGSGTRLTVV.

This sequence joins TRBV4-2 and TRBJ2-7, with 7 bases aligning to TRBD2. The V gene end was trimmed by 4 bases and the J gene end by 7 bases; junction bases not matched to a gene: 10. The length of the CDR3 is 14 residues. Per germline, CDR1 LGHNA and CDR2 YNFKEQ. This CDR3 is CASSPGVLAFEQYF. The DNA of the CDR3 is TGTGCCAGCAGCCCAGGCGTACTAGCGTTTGAGCAGTACTTC.

The chain recombines TRBV12-3 or TRBV12-4 with TRBJ1-2; TRBD1 is a possible D gene (5 bases). The V and J ends lost 6 bases and 7 bases respectively, with 12 bases between them. The CDR3 length is 12 residues. In DNA form, the CDR3 reads TGTGCCAGCAGGACCGGGACGGGTGGCTACACCTTC. Residues: CASRTGTGGYTF.

This clonotype has a handful of counts. The chain joins TRBV7-9 to TRBJ2-7, with 11 bases lining up with TRBD2. Germline V gene sequence: CDR1 SEHNR, CDR2 FQNEAQ (reference sequence). Trimming at V came to 6 bases and at J to 5 bases, leaving 0 bases not matched to a gene. The CDR3 spans 12 residues. In nucleotides, the CDR3 is TGTGCCAGCAGGACTAGCGGGAACGAGCAGTACTTC. Amino acids: CASRTSGNEQYF.

This clonotype was recorded many times. V and J are TRBV11-2 and TRBJ2-7; a weak D match, TRBD1 (5 bases). Trimming took 7 bases from V and 0 from J, leaving 13 bases between them. This CDR3 has 14 amino acids. CDR1 and CDR2 (germline): SGHAT, FQNNGV. CDR3 residues: CASNHDSSSYEQYF. The CDR3 DNA reads as TGTGCCAGCAACCATGACAGCAGCTCCTACGAGCAGTACTTC.

There are many counts of this clonotype. The chain couples TRBV6-1 to TRBJ2-7; possible D gene TRBD1, 5 bases. V was shortened by 7 bases and J by 3 bases, with 16 bases between the two germline ends. From germline, CDR1 is MNHNS and CDR2 SASEGT. This CDR3 is 14 amino acids long. The CDR3 sequence is CASTLAQGGYEQYF. The DNA for the CDR3 is TGTGCCAGCACCCTGGCCCAGGGCGGCTACGAGCAGTACTTC.

This clonotype appeared a few times. The V call is TRBV30, the J call TRBJ2-5, with D maybe TRBD1 (6 bases). Germline V gene data show CDR1 as GTSNPN and CDR2 as SVGIG (reference sequence). Trimming stripped 0 bases from V and 12 bases from J, with 17 bases between. There are 13 residues in the CDR3. As DNA, the CDR3 is TGTGCCTGGAGTGTGGGGTCAGGGGACCTCGAGTACTTC. Its translation is CAWSVGSGDLEYF.

Many counts were recorded for this clonotype. This chain joins TRBV28 and TRBJ2-5; 8 nucleotides align to TRBD2. The CDR3 has 16 residues. With 3 bases clipped from V and 0 bases from J, the junction kept 6 bases outside the gene matches. Germline V gives CDR1 MDHEN, CDR2 SYDVKM. CDR3 bases: TGTGCCAGCAGTTTCTCTAGCGGGTTCAACCAAGAGACCCAGTACTTC. Its protein is CASSFSSGFNQETQYF.

This clonotype appeared a single time. The chain has TRBV6-1 and TRBJ2-3; D might be TRBD1 (6 bases). Trimming cost V 6 bases and J 1 base, with 11 bases left between them. The CDR3 is 14 residues long. Looked up from germline, CDR1 is MNHNS and CDR2 is SASEGT. Here the CDR3 DNA reads TGTGCCAGCAGGACGAAGGGGGGCACAGATACGCAGTATTTT. It yields the protein CASRTKGGTDTQYF.

V gene TRBV19 combines with J gene TRBJ2-7, with TRBD2 matching 10 bases. J lost 0 bases, V lost 2 bases, and 4 bases had no gene match. CDR1 and CDR2 from the germline V gene are LNHDA and SQIVND (reference sequence). The CDR3 extends over 16 amino acids. CDR3 nucleotide sequence: TGTGCCAGTAGTATATCGGCTAGCGGGAGCTCCTACGAGCAGTACTTC. Translating it yields CASSISASGSSYEQYF.

V and J are TRBV27 and TRBJ2-7, with D unresolved. The CDR3 sequence is 14 residues long. Trimming removed 7 bases at V and 0 bases at J, with 13 bases between. CDR1 and CDR2 from the germline V gene are MNHEY and SMNVEV (reference sequence). The CDR3 DNA sequence: TGTGCCAGCATAGGTCTAGGAAGCTCCTACGAGCAGTACTTC. Residues: CASIGLGSSYEQYF.

This clonotype was counted a single time. The CDR3 DNA sequence: TGTGCCAGCAGTTACGATGGACAGGGAGGATATGGCTACACCTTC. Translated: CASSYDGQGGYGYTF. V is TRBV6-5 and J is TRBJ1-2; 8 bases map to TRBD1. With V trimmed by 2 bases and J by 5 bases, 7 bases remained unmatched. CDR1 is MNHEY and CDR2 is SVGAGI in the germline V gene. The CDR3 is 15 residues long.

The rearrangement links TRBV12-5 to TRBJ2-1; D uncertain. V lost 5 bases, J lost 7 bases, and 12 bases lay in between. Germline CDR1 and CDR2: LGHNT and FRNRAP. This CDR3 comprises 13 residues. The CDR3 sequence: CASGPNQPNEQFF. In DNA form, the CDR3 reads TGTGCTAGTGGTCCAAACCAGCCTAATGAGCAGTTCTTC.

As DNA, the CDR3 is TGTGCCAGCAGTTCACAGGGGGCAGGACAGCCCCAGCATTTT. It yields the protein CASSSQGAGQPQHF. This sequence joins TRBV6-5 and TRBJ1-5; 9 positions match TRBD1. The germline V gene has CDR1 MNHEY and CDR2 SVGAGI. The CDR3 is made up of 14 amino acids. The trim removed 4 bases at V and 7 bases at J, leaving 5 bases unmatched.

In its sample, this clonotype was seen a few times. The J gene is TRBJ2-2, the V gene TRBV20-1; D gene unclear. The germline V gene encodes CDR1 DFQATT and CDR2 SNEGSKA (reference sequence). The ends were cut back, 2 bases at V and 1 base at J, with 5 bases in the middle. The CDR3 sequence is 13 residues long. In nucleotides, the CDR3 is TGCAGTGCTAGACCCTTGAACACCGGGGAGCTGTTTTTT. Its translation: CSARPLNTGELFF.